One and the same sample provided the 30 T cell receptor beta chains below, sequenced in a study of blood T cell repertoires in COVID-19. Using immunoSEQ multiplex PCR, the repertoire was profiled, and TCRdb retains in-frame clones only, with some absent. Among 80,000 to 95,000 clones listed, around 85% were seen once. The sequencing sample was made of peripheral blood. The receptors were gathered from a human donor in a cohort sampled during active COVID-19.

This sequence joins TRBV21-1 and TRBJ2-1; TRBD1, the table's D call, was not compared with the DNA. TRBV21-1 is shown as a pseudogene. This CDR3 is 18 amino acids long. CDR3 sequence: CASSNAAQGQGAWNEQFF. CDR3 nucleotide sequence: TGTGCCAGCAGCAATGCGGCCCAGGGACAGGGGGCTTGGAATGAGCAGTTCTTC.

This chain connects TRBV19 to TRBJ1-2, with D unclear. Germline V gives CDR1 LNHDA, CDR2 SQIVND (reference sequence). V was trimmed by 6 bases and J by 6 bases, leaving 14 bases between them. This CDR3 spans 13 amino acids. Written as DNA, the CDR3 is TGTGCCAGTAGAACCGACATACTCAATGGCTACACCTTC. Its translation: CASRTDILNGYTF.

This clone showed up just a few times. V gene TRBV7-9 combines with J gene TRBJ1-3; 7 bases match TRBD1. J gave up 2 bases and V 5 bases, and 6 bases lay outside the gene matches. The CDR3 length is 15 residues. CDR1 is SEHNR, CDR2 FQNEAQ, per germline (reference sequence). Here the CDR3 DNA reads TGTGCCAGCAGCCCTGAGACAGGGCCTGGAAACACCATATATTTT. Translation gives CASSPETGPGNTIYF.

The chain links TRBV2 to TRBJ1-1; unclear D gene. The ends were cut back, 8 bases at V and 0 bases at J, with 10 bases in the middle. Germline assignment: CDR1 SNHLY and CDR2 FYNNEI. The CDR3 totals 13 residues. The CDR3 nucleotides read TGTGCCAGCCGCCCCGAGGTGAACACTGAAGCTTTCTTT. As protein: CASRPEVNTEAFF.

The J gene is TRBJ1-3, the V gene TRBV18; 8 nucleotides align to TRBD1. Germline V gene lookup returns CDR1 KGHSH and CDR2 LQKENI. V gave up 6 bases and J gave up 0 bases; unmatched junction bases: 4. This CDR3 comprises 15 residues. Here the CDR3 DNA reads TGTGCCAGCTCGGCAGGGGGCAGCTCTGGAAACACCATATATTTT. This gives the protein CASSAGGSSGNTIYF.

The chain recombines TRBV7-2 with TRBJ2-5, with 7 nucleotides matching TRBD2. The trim removed 3 bases at V and 10 bases at J, leaving 2 bases unmatched. From germline, CDR1 is SGHTA and CDR2 FQGNSA. CDR3 length: 11 residues. The CDR3 loop is CASSLGGGQYF. The DNA of the CDR3 is TGTGCCAGCAGCTTGGGGGGGGGCCAGTACTTC.

The gene calls are TRBV14 and TRBJ2-1; maybe TRBD1 (6 bases). This CDR3 spans 14 amino acids. Looked up from germline, CDR1 is SGHDN and CDR2 is FVKESK. V lost 3 bases, J lost 6 bases, and 12 bases lay in between. The DNA of the CDR3 is TGTGCCAGCAGCCAGGTAACAGGGTCCAATGAGCAGTTCTTC. This gives the protein CASSQVTGSNEQFF.

The rearrangement joins TRBV6-6 to TRBJ2-7; 7 bases are shared with TRBD1. Germline assignment: CDR1 MNHNY and CDR2 SVGAGI (reference sequence). The length of the CDR3 is 14 residues. With 4 bases clipped from V and 3 bases from J, the junction kept 6 bases outside the gene matches. DNA of the CDR3: TGTGCCAGCAGTTTGAAGGGACAGATCTACGAGCAGTACTTC. It encodes CASSLKGQIYEQYF.

The chain recombines TRBV27 with TRBJ2-1; 14 bases match TRBD2. This CDR3 contains 15 residues. Germline CDR1 and CDR2: MNHEY and SMNVEV (reference sequence). The V segment lost 5 bases and the J segment 9 bases; nucleotides outside the gene matches: 6. CDR3 bases: TGTGCCAGCAGTCCGACTAGCGGGAGGGCGGGTGAGCAGTTCTTC. Amino acids: CASSPTSGRAGEQFF.

This CDR3 is CSGINRETYGYTF. CDR3 nucleotide sequence: TGCAGCGGGATCAACAGGGAAACCTATGGCTACACCTTC. The V call is TRBV29-1, the J call TRBJ1-2; possible D gene TRBD1, 6 bases. CDR1 is SQVTM, CDR2 ANQGSEA, per germline. The CDR3 is made up of 13 amino acids. V was shortened by 7 bases and J by 4 bases, with 16 bases between the two germline ends.

This chain links TRBV27 with TRBJ1-3; D possibly corresponds to TRBD1 (5 bases). Between the trimmed V and J ends, which lost 7 bases and 5 bases, there was a span of 21 bases. This CDR3 has 16 residues. Germline V CDR1 and CDR2: MNHEY, SMNVEV (reference sequence). The CDR3 nucleotides read TGTGCCAGCACCCTGGGGGGGTTTCGTGAAAGAAACACCATATATTTT. Translation gives CASTLGGFRERNTIYF.

CDR3 bases: TGCGCCAGCAGCGTCGGGGAGGGCGAGCAGTACTTC. Its protein is CASSVGEGEQYF. The chain carries TRBV4-3 and TRBJ2-7, with 7 bases matching TRBD2. Germline assignment: CDR1 LGHNA and CDR2 YSLEER. The CDR3 loop spans 12 amino acids. The V gene end was trimmed by 5 bases and the J gene end by 6 bases; junction bases not matched to a gene: 4.

V usage is TRBV4-3 and J usage is TRBJ1-6, with D unclear. Germline CDR1 and CDR2: LGHNA and YSLEER. Trimming removed 0 bases at V and 0 bases at J, with 21 bases between. The CDR3 runs to 21 residues. The CDR3 here is CASSQDLPSTPYSSYNSPLHF. The CDR3 bases are TGCGCCAGCAGCCAAGATCTACCCAGTACCCCCTACAGCTCCTATAATTCACCCCTCCACTTT.

V usage is TRBV3-1 (or the pseudogene TRBV3-2) and J usage is TRBJ2-7; 9 bases agree with TRBD2. Losses at the gene ends were 6 bases for V and 2 bases for J; bases not matched to a gene: 8. The CDR3 loop spans 15 amino acids. Germline V gene data show CDR1 as LGHDT and CDR2 as YNNKEL (reference sequence). The CDR3 region is CASSSTSGRTYEQYF. CDR3 nucleotides: TGTGCCAGCAGTTCTACTAGCGGGCGGACCTACGAGCAGTACTTC.

This clone was counted between two and nine times. V gene TRBV5-6 combines with J gene TRBJ2-7, with 7 bases that match TRBD1. Germline CDR1 is SGHDT and CDR2 is YYEEEE. The CDR3 contains 15 residues. After removal of 2 bases from V and 3 bases from J, the junction contained 8 bases not matched to a gene. The CDR3 DNA reads as TGTGCCAGCAGCTTCTACGCACAGGGGCTCTACGAGCAGTACTTC. Translated, it gives CASSFYAQGLYEQYF.

The rearrangement uses TRBV19 and TRBJ2-7; D gene ambiguous. This CDR3 spans 12 amino acids. Germline loops: CDR1 LNHDA, CDR2 SQIVND (reference sequence). Trimming took off 4 bases at V and 4 bases at J, with 8 bases between the two ends. The CDR3 sequence: CASSTHSYEQYF. Here the CDR3 DNA reads TGTGCCAGTAGTACCCACAGTTACGAGCAGTACTTC.

The chain employs TRBV5-1 and TRBJ1-4; 7 nucleotides line up with TRBD1. Germline-derived CDR1 and CDR2 are SGHRS and YFSETQ. This CDR3 is 15 amino acids long. With V trimmed by 4 bases and J by 4 bases, 7 bases remained unmatched. The CDR3 region is CASSARTGFNEKLFF. The CDR3 DNA reads as TGCGCCAGCAGCGCGCGGACAGGATTTAATGAAAAACTGTTTTTT.

Turning to this clone: Different DNA sequences within this sample yield the same CDR3. V is TRBV24-1 and J is TRBJ2-7, with 7 bases lining up with TRBD2. Germline CDR1 and CDR2: KGHDR and SFDVKD. Trimming removed 3 bases from V and 3 bases from J; junction bases left unmatched: 1. The CDR3 is made up of 13 amino acids. CDR3 in DNA: TGTGCCACCAGTGATGGCGGGGGCTACGAGCAGTACTTC. As protein: CATSDGGGYEQYF.

The V gene is TRBV4-2, the J gene TRBJ2-3; 9 bases are a match to TRBD2. J gave up 3 bases and V 8 bases, and 6 bases lay outside the gene matches. The CDR3 contains 14 residues. CDR1 LGHNA and CDR2 YNFKEQ come from the germline V gene. The CDR3 protein is CASSLAGTTDTQYF. The CDR3 DNA follows: TGTGCCAGCTCACTAGCGGGTACGACAGATACGCAGTATTTT.

A single count supports this clone. The chain carries TRBV27 and TRBJ1-1, with D perhaps matching TRBD1 (5 bases). The CDR3 totals 15 residues. Germline CDR1 and CDR2: MNHEY and SMNVEV (reference sequence). The germline V and J ends were trimmed by 0 bases and 0 bases, with 8 bases remaining between them. CDR3 residues: CASSLSTDLNTEAFF. DNA for the CDR3: TGTGCCAGCAGTTTATCGACAGACTTGAACACTGAAGCTTTCTTT.

The V gene is TRBV19, the J gene TRBJ2-5; the D gene is possibly TRBD1 (6 bases). The germline V gene encodes CDR1 LNHDA and CDR2 SQIVND (reference sequence). V lost 6 bases, J lost 5 bases, and 28 bases lay in between. The CDR3 loop spans 18 amino acids. CDR3 loop: CASSRRGKDSGRVETQYF. Written as DNA, the CDR3 is TGTGCCAGTAGCAGAAGGGGAAAGGACAGTGGCCGGGTGGAGACCCAGTACTTC.

This chain uses TRBV4-3 with TRBJ1-2, with D hard to call. Germline V gives CDR1 LGHNA, CDR2 YSLEER. This CDR3 comprises 13 residues. The V gene lost 1 base and the J gene lost 6 bases, with 9 bases spanning the gap. CDR3 in amino acids: CASSQVNNDGYTF. Written as DNA, the CDR3 is TGCGCCAGCAGCCAAGTGAACAACGATGGCTACACCTTC.

The chain links TRBV6-5 to TRBJ1-2, with D possibly TRBD1 on 5 matching bases. V lost 7 bases to trimming and J lost 8 bases, with 17 bases between them. Germline CDR1 MNHEY, CDR2 SVGAGI. The length of the CDR3 is 13 residues. Here the CDR3 DNA reads TGTGCCAGCAAAAAAAGGGACCGGGAGGGCTACACCTTC. Translation: CASKKRDREGYTF.

The gene calls are TRBV7-2 and TRBJ2-1; D might be TRBD2 (5 bases). CDR3 length equals 14 residues. Looked up from germline, CDR1 is SGHTA and CDR2 is FQGNSA. Trimming shortened V by 0 bases and J by 6 bases, and 9 bases separated the two germline ends. The CDR3 loop reads CASSLAGGGNEQFF. The DNA for the CDR3 is TGTGCCAGCAGCTTAGCCGGAGGTGGCAATGAGCAGTTCTTC.

J is TRBJ2-7 and V is TRBV11-2; 11 bases are shared with TRBD2. The V gene end was trimmed by 7 bases and the J gene end by 2 bases; junction bases not matched to a gene: 7. The V gene's germline CDR1 is SGHAT and CDR2 FQNNGV. The CDR3 is 15 amino acids. The CDR3 loop reads CASTITSGGTYEQYF. In DNA, the CDR3 is TGTGCCAGCACCATTACTAGCGGGGGAACCTACGAGCAGTACTTC.

V gene TRBV5-6 combines with J gene TRBJ1-2; D perhaps matches TRBD1 (6 bases). Trimming removed 2 bases at V and 4 bases at J, with 24 bases between. Per germline, CDR1 SGHDT and CDR2 YYEEEE. The CDR3 covers 18 residues. The CDR3 sequence: CASSLGRAGAYALYGYTF. CDR3 coding DNA: TGTGCCAGCAGCTTAGGGCGCGCAGGGGCCTACGCCCTCTATGGCTACACCTTC.

This chain joins TRBV11-1 and TRBJ2-5; TRBD2 aligns across 9 bases. The V gene's germline CDR1 is SGHAT and CDR2 FQDESV (reference sequence). The V gene end was trimmed by 5 bases and the J gene end by 4 bases; junction bases not matched to a gene: 8. The length of the CDR3 is 15 residues. Here the CDR3 reads CASSLREGGAETQYF. In nucleotides, the CDR3 is TGTGCCAGCAGCCTGCGGGAGGGAGGGGCAGAGACCCAGTACTTC.

V gene TRBV2 combines with J gene TRBJ2-3; maybe TRBD2 (5 bases). Germline lookup yields CDR1 SNHLY and CDR2 FYNNEI. The CDR3 consists of 14 residues. V was pared by 8 bases and J by 4 bases, with 16 bases between. The CDR3 DNA follows: TGTGCCAGCCGTTGGGCAAGCGGCGCAGATACGCAGTATTTT. It codes for CASRWASGADTQYF.

This chain uses TRBV11-2 with TRBJ2-3, with D maybe TRBD2 (6 bases). The germline V and J ends were trimmed by 1 base and 0 bases, with 11 bases remaining between them. The CDR3 spans 16 residues. The germline gives CDR1 SGHAT, CDR2 FQNNGV. CDR3 nucleotides: TGTGCCAGCAGCTTAGGAGCCAGCGGGAGCACAGATACGCAGTATTTT. Amino acid sequence: CASSLGASGSTDTQYF.

CDR3 sequence reads: CASREGGLGTEAFF. CDR3 coding DNA: TGTGCCAGCCGAGAGGGAGGATTGGGCACTGAAGCTTTCTTT. V usage is TRBV7-9 and J usage is TRBJ1-1; D gene uncertain. Germline V CDR1 and CDR2: SEHNR, FQNEAQ (reference sequence). V dropped 8 bases and J dropped 4 bases, with 17 bases sitting between them. The CDR3 has 14 residues.